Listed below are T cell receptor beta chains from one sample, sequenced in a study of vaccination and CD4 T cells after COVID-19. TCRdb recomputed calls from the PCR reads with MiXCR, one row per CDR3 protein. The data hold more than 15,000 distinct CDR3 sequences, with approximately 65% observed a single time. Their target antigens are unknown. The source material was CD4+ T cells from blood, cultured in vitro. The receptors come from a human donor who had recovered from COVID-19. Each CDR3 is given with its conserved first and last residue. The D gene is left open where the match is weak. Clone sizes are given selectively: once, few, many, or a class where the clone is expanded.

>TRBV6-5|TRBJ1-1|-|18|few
TGTGCCAGCAGTTACTCGACCCCCCCACAAAACCTGAACACTGAAGCTTTCTTT
CASSYSTPPQNLNTEAFF
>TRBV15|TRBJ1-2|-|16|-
TGTGCCACAGGGGTTGGCCGTCCGTTAGCTAACTATGGCTACACCTTC
CATGVGRPLANYGYTF
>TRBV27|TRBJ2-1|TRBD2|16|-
TGTGCCAGCAGCCACCGTCTGGGGGAGGGGAGTGTGGAGCAGTTCTTC
CASSHRLGEGSVEQFF
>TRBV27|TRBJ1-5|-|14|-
TGTGCCAGCAGTTTATCGCGGGGAAATCAGCCCCAGCATTTT
CASSLSRGNQPQHF
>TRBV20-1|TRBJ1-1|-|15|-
TGCAGTGCTAGGGCCGCAGCCTCCATGAACACTGAAGCTTTCTTT
CSARAAASMNTEAFF
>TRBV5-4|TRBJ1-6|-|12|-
TGTGCCAGCAGCTTTTCAAATTCACCCCTCCACTTT
CASSFSNSPLHF
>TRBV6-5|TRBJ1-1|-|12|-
TGTGCCAGCAGTTACCGCACAGGCCAAGCTTTCTTT
CASSYRTGQAFF
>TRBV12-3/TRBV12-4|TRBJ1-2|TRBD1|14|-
TGTGCCAGCAGTCCGGACAGGTCTTCCTATGGCTACACCTTC
CASSPDRSSYGYTF
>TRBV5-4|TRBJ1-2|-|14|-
TGTGCCAGCAGCCTCAATCAACCCCCTGACGGGCGGTCTTTC
CASSLNQPPDGRSF
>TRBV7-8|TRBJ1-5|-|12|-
TGTGCCAGCAGCTCCTCCGGGACCCGCCTGCATTTT
CASSSSGTRLHF
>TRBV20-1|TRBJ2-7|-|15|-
TGCAGTGCCCCAAAACAGGACGCCATTACGGACGAGCAGTACTTC
CSAPKQDAITDEQYF